This T cell receptor (beta chain) comes out of a study of blood T cell repertoires in COVID-19. For the study at large: Specimens from acute and convalescent COVID-19 originated in the United States, Italy and Spain. The cDNA or gDNA used as material had been derived from T cells, B-cell-depleted T cells, or PBMCs.

Some clones are missing from TCRdb's copy, which holds only in-frame ones; the method was immunoSEQ multiplex PCR. The repertoire consists of approximately 150,000 clones, with more than 65% occurring once and the leading ten covering roughly 18%. The sample holds a few counts of this clone. V lost 4 bases, J lost 0 bases, and 6 bases stayed unmatched. The CDR3 has 15 amino acids. CDR1 and CDR2 from the germline V gene are SNHLY and FYNNEI. Cohort placement rested on clinical history that participants reported themselves. Symptom resolution, clearance, or two negative PCRs marked donors in Cohort 3 as recovered.

The sample consisted of PBMCs or T cells enriched from blood (not recorded which). The chain uses TRBV2 and TRBJ2-7; TRBD1 matches at 7 bases. This TCR was sampled from a man in his sixties who had recovered from COVID-19. The CDR3 protein is CASSGGQANSYEQYF. In DNA, the CDR3 is TGTGCCAGCAGTGGCGGACAGGCAAACTCCTACGAGCAGTACTTC.